This TCR beta chain was obtained from a study of blood T cell repertoires in COVID-19. Study-wide background: Samples taken during acute and convalescent COVID-19 were collected in the United States, Italy and Spain.

CDR1 is SGHNT, CDR2 YYREEE, per germline (reference sequence). Unmatched junction bases numbered 9, after V lost 4 bases and J lost 5 bases. This CDR3 has 17 residues. Methods used by the authors: The authors estimated nucleated cell counts from reference gene primer amplification. This table comes from immunoSEQ multiplex PCR, and its TCRdb copy is limited to in-frame clones, with some not included. The V and J calls and clone size are taken from that table; D and trimming were inferred from the DNA. The sample includes 240,000 or so clones, about four fifths of them seen just once. This sequence originates from a woman aged 18-29 years with acute or convalescent COVID-19. The specimen was peripheral blood. The chain uses TRBV5-4 and TRBJ2-5; TRBD2 aligns across 15 bases. The CDR3: CASSGGLAGGPSETQYF. The CDR3 nucleotides read TGTGCCAGCAGCGGCGGACTAGCGGGAGGGCCATCGGAGACCCAGTACTTC.